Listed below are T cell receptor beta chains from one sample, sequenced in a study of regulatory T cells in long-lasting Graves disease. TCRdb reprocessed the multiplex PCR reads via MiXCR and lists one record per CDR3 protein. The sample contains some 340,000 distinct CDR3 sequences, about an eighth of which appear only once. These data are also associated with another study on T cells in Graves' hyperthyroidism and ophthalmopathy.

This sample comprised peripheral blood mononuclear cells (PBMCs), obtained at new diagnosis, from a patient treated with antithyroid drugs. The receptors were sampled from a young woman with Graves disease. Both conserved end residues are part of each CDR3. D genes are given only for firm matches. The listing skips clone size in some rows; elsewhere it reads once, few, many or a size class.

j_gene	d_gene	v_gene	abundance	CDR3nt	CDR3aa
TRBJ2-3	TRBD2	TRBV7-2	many	TGTGCCAGCAGCTTCGCTTTGACTAGCGGGGGCGGTGATACGCAGTATTTT	CASSFALTSGGGDTQYF
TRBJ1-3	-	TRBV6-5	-	TGTGCCAGCAGTTACTCGGGCTACCGGGCCACTGAGGACACCATATATTTT	CASSYSGYRATEDTIYF
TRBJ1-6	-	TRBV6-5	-	TGTGCCAGCAGTTACTCGGGACCGGATAATTCACCCCTCCACTTT	CASSYSGPDNSPLHF
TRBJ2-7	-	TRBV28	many	TGTGCCAGCAGTTTAAGCCAGGGCGTTCCCTACGAGCAGTACTTC	CASSLSQGVPYEQYF
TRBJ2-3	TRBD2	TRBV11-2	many	TGTGCCAGCAGCTTAGGGGCTAGCGGGTATGATACGCAGTATTTT	CASSLGASGYDTQYF
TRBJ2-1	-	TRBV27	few	TGTGCCAGCAGTTCCATTTCAAGAACGGGAACTCATGGGGTTGAGCAGTTCTTC	CASSSISRTGTHGVEQFF
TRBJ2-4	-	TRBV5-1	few	TGCGCCAGCAGCCCAGGTCTGCGCATTTTGGTTGAAAACATTCAGTACTTC	CASSPGLRILVENIQYF
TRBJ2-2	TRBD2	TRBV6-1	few	TGTGCCAGCCAAAAAACAAGACGGACTAGCGGGGTAGGGGAGCTGTTTTTT	CASQKTRRTSGVGELFF
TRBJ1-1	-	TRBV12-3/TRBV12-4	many	TGTGCCAGCAGTTCCACGTTGAGGACGGGCGGGGGCACTGAAGCTTTCTTT	CASSSTLRTGGGTEAFF
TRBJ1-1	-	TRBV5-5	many	TGTGCCAGCAGCTTGGTTTGGCAGAACACTGAAGCTTTCTTT	CASSLVWQNTEAFF
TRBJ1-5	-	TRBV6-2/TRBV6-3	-	TGTGCCAGCAGTTTAAGGGCGAGGGATCAGCCCCAGCATTTT	CASSLRARDQPQHF
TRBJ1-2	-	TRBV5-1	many	TGCGCCAGCAGCCCACCCTGGCGGGGTGGCTACACCTTC	CASSPPWRGGYTF
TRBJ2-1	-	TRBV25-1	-	TGTGCCAGCAGTGAAAGGGACAACTACAATGAGCAGTTCTTC	CASSERDNYNEQFF
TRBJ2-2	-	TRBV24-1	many	TGTGCCACCAGTGCCCCCCCAGGAACTGACTACACCGGGGAGCTGTTTTTT	CATSAPPGTDYTGELFF
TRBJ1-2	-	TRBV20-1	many	TGCAGTGCTAGAGAGTTGACAGACCCAAGCGGCTACACCTTC	CSARELTDPSGYTF
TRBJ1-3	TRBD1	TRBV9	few	TGTGCTAGCAGTGTCGACAGGGCTGGAAACACCATATATTTT	CASSVDRAGNTIYF